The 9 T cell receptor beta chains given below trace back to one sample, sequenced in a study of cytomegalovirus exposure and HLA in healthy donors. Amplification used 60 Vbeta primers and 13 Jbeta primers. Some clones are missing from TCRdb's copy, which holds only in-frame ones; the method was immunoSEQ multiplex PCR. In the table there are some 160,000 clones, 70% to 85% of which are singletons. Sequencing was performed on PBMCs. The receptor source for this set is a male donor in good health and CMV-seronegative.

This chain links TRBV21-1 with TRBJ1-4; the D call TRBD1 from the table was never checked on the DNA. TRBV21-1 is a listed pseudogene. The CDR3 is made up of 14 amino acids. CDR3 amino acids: CASSTYRASEKPFF. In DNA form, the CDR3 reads TGTGCCAGCAGCACATACAGGGCAAGCGAAAAACCGTTTTTT.

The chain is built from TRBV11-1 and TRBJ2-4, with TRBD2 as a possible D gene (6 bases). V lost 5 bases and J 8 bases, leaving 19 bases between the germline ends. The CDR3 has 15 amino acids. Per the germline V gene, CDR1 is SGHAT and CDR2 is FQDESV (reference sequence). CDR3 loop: CASSPFRGSGDIQYF. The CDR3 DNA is TGTGCCAGCAGCCCCTTTAGGGGCTCGGGGGACATTCAGTACTTC. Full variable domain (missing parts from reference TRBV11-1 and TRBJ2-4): EAEVAQSPRYKITEKSQAVAFWCDPISGHATLYWYRQILGQGPELLVQFQDESVVDDSQLPKDRFSAERLKGVDSTLKIQPAELGDSAMYLCASSPFRGSGDIQYFGAGTRLSVL.

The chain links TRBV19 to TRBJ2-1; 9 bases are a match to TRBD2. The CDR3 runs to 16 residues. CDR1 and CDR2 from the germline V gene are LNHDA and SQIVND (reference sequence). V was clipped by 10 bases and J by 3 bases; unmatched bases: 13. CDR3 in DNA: TGTGCCACCAAGGTCCGGGGCGGGAGGGGCTACAATGAGCAGTTCTTC. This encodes CATKVRGGRGYNEQFF.

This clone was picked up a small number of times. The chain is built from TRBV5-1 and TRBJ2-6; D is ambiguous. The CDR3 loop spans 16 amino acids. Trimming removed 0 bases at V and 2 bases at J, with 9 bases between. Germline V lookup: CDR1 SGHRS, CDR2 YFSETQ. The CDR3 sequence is CASSLGHSAGANVLTF. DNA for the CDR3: TGCGCCAGCAGCTTGGGACATTCGGCTGGGGCCAACGTCCTGACTTTC.

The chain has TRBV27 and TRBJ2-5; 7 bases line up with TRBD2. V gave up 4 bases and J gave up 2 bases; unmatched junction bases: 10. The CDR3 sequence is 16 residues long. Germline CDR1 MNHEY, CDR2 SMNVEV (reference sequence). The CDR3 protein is CASSSYAGVPQETQYF. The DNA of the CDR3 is TGTGCCAGCAGTTCCTATGCGGGGGTCCCTCAAGAGACCCAGTACTTC.

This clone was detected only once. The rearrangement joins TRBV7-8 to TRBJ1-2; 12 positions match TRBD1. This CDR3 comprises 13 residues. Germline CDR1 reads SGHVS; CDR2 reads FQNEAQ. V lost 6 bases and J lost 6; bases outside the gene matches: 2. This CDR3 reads CASSRDRGHGYTF. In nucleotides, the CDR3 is TGTGCCAGCAGTAGGGACAGGGGGCATGGCTACACCTTC.

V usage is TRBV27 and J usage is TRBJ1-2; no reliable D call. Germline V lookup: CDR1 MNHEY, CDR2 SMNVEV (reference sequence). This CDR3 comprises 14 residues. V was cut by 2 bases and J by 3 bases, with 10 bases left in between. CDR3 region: CASSLRSSDYGYTF. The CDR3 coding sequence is TGTGCCAGCAGTTTAAGAAGCAGCGACTATGGCTACACCTTC.

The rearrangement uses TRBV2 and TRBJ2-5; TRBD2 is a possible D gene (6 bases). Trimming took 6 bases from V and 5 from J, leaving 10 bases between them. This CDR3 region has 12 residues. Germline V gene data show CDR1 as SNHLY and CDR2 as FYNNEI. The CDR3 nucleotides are TGTGCCAGCAGGCTAGCGTCCGAGACCCAGTACTTC. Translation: CASRLASETQYF.

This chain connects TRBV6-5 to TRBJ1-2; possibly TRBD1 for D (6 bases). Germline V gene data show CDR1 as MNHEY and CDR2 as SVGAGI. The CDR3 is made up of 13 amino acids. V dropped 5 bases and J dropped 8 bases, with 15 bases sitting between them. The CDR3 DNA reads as TGTGCCAGCAGTAGAAGGGGGGGACGCGGCTACACCTTC. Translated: CASSRRGGRGYTF.